This T cell receptor beta chain was recorded in a study of tumor and adjacent non-tumor tissue in lung cancer. Looking at the study overall: Patients comprised 12 adenocarcinoma, a couple of squamous cell carcinoma and 1 small cell lung cancer.

As concerns this clonotype: At one boundary the junction diverges from the germline segment, which might be a read error.

The library came from three nested PCR rounds adapted from ARM-PCR protocols. MiXCR was run by TCRdb on the multiplex PCR reads, yielding one entry per CDR3 protein. The profile shows more than 75,000 distinct CDR3 sequences, about two thirds of them singletons. The CDR3 covers 13 residues. No cell sorting was done before RNA was extracted from the tissue. The clonotype was recovered from a woman between 65 and 79 years old with non-small cell lung cancer. The rearrangement links TRBV12-3 or TRBV12-4 to TRBJ1-4; D gene ambiguous. Sequencing was done on a sample of lung tumor tissue. The CDR3 nucleotides read TGTGCTATCACCTTTCTAGCGGACGAAAGACTGTTTTTT. It is translated as CAITFLADERLFF.